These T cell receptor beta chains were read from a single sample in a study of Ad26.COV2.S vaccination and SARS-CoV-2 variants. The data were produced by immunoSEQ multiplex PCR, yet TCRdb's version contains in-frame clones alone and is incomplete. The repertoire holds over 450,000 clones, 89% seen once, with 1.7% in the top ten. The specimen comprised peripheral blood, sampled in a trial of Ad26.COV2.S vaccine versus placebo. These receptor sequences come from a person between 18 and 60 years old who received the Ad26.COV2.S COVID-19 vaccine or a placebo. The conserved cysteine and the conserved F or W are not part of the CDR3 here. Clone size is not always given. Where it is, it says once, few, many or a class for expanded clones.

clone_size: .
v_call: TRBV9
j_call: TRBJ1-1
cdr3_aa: ASSAPLKGLNTEAF

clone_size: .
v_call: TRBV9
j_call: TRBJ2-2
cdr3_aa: ASSPHRTGELF

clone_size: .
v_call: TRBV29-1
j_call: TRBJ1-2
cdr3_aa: SVGGLMGTNGYT

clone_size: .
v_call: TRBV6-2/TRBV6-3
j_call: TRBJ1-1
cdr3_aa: ASSGGTVGTEAF

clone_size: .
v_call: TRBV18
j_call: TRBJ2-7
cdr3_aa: ASSRDRVSYEQY

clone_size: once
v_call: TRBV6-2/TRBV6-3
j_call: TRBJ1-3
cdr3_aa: ASSYATRPGRTIY

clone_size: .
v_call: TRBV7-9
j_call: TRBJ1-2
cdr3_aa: ASSLQGEDYGYT

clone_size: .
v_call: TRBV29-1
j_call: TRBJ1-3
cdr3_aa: SVVQGSGNTIY

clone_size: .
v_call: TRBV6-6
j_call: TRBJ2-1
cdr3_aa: ASSRTSGRSNEQF

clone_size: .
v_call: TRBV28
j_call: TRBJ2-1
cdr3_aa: ASSVRAEQF

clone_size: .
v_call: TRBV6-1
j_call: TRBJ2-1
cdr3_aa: ASSDVGLAGGNEQF

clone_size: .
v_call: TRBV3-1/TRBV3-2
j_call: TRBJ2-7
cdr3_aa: ASSPKLRTGVSYEQY

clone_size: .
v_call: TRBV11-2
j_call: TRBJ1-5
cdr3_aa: ASSLSWDRGQPQH

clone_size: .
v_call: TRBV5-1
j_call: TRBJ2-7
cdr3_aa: ASSLGTEDEQY